One and the same sample provided the 30 T cell receptor beta chains below, sequenced in a study of blood T cell repertoires in COVID-19 (dated by TCRdb to 2020 to 2022). Library method: the immunoSEQ multiplex PCR assay. TCRdb took over this immuneACCESS table, retaining in-frame rearrangements with V and J assigned. Such tables are incomplete; in checked studies, under half of the missing clones stem from an unresolved V gene, and the remainder is unexplained. This sample gives approximately 300,000 clones in total; around 85% of them show up just once. 0.87% of the sample is taken by the ten largest. The specimen sequenced was peripheral blood. All receptors come from a human donor with COVID-19, enrolled during active disease. The donor label of this sample is uncertain.

The CDR3 loop reads CASSQLAENEQFF. Here the CDR3 DNA reads TGTGCCAGCAGCCAACTAGCGGAGAATGAGCAGTTCTTC. V usage is TRBV3-1 (or the pseudogene TRBV3-2) and J usage is TRBJ2-1; 7 bases fit TRBD2. The CDR3 contains 13 residues. Germline CDR1 reads LGHDT; CDR2 reads YNNKEL (reference sequence). V shed 2 bases, J shed 7 bases, and the junction held 2 bases outside the gene matches.

The chain has TRBV6-6 and TRBJ2-7; D gene ambiguous. The CDR3 runs 15 residues. Looked up from germline, CDR1 is MNHNY and CDR2 is SVGAGI (reference sequence). Trimming pared 0 bases from V and 6 bases from J, leaving 15 bases between. The CDR3 coding sequence is TGTGCCAGCAGTTACTCGACCCACCTTAGCCCCGAGCAGTACTTC. It yields the protein CASSYSTHLSPEQYF.

This chain uses TRBV25-1 with TRBJ1-1; D may be TRBD1 (5 bases). V shed 3 bases and J shed 3 bases, with 14 bases lying between them. In germline, CDR1 is MGHDK, CDR2 SYGVNS. The length of the CDR3 is 15 residues. The CDR3 coding sequence is TGTGCCAGCAGTGACGCCCGGGGGGGGGACACTGAAGCTTTCTTT. This translates into CASSDARGGDTEAFF.

This clone is a singleton in its sample. V and J are TRBV27 and TRBJ2-7; D not resolved. Germline CDR1 reads MNHEY; CDR2 reads SMNVEV (reference sequence). The CDR3 length is 14 residues. With 1 base removed from V and 2 bases from J, the gap between germline ends came to 9 bases. As DNA, the CDR3 is TGTGCCAGCAGTTTATTTTCCACACCCTACGAGCAGTACTTC. Its translation is CASSLFSTPYEQYF.

The J gene is TRBJ1-4, the V gene TRBV7-2; possibly TRBD1 for D (6 bases). The CDR3 length is 15 residues. In germline, CDR1 is SGHTA, CDR2 FQGNSA. The V gene lost 5 bases and the J gene lost 8 bases, with 18 bases spanning the gap. The CDR3 loop is CASSPSDRRQEKLFF. Written as DNA, the CDR3 is TGTGCCAGCAGCCCGTCCGACAGGCGCCAGGAAAAACTGTTTTTT.

The rearrangement uses TRBV7-3 and TRBJ2-5, with 7 positions matching TRBD1. Germline CDR1 and CDR2: SGHTA and FQGTGA. Unmatched junction bases numbered 2, after V lost 1 base and J lost 0 bases. This CDR3 contains 15 residues. CDR3 DNA sequence: TGTGCCAGCAGCTTAAATGGACAGGACCAAGAGACCCAGTACTTC. It specifies CASSLNGQDQETQYF. The entire variable domain, with the rest obtained from reference TRBV7-3 and TRBJ2-5, is as follows: GAGVSQTPSNKVTEKGKYVELRCDPISGHTALYWYRQSLGQGPEFLIYFQGTGAADDSGLPNDRFFAVRPEGSVSTLKIQRTERGDSAVYLCASSLNGQDQETQYFGPGTRLLVL.

The chain has TRBV30 and TRBJ1-2, with 10 bases aligning to TRBD1. In germline, CDR1 is GTSNPN, CDR2 SVGIG (reference sequence). The CDR3 has 15 residues. Trimming at V came to 1 base and at J to 4 bases, leaving 6 bases not matched to a gene. CDR3 protein: CAWSGRDRGLYGYTF. The CDR3 DNA follows: TGTGCCTGGAGTGGTAGGGACAGGGGCCTCTATGGCTACACCTTC.

This clone was observed a single time. The rearrangement joins TRBV19 to TRBJ1-1; D is undetermined. The germline V gene has CDR1 LNHDA and CDR2 SQIVND (reference sequence). Trimming cost V 10 bases and J 1 base, with 16 bases left between them. The CDR3 length is 14 residues. The CDR3 DNA follows: TGTGCCACTCTTCACAACCGGGAGAACACTGAAGCTTTCTTT. Protein product: CATLHNRENTEAFF.

V is TRBV6-6 and J is TRBJ1-5, with a weak D call TRBD1 (5 bases). With 3 bases removed from V and 2 bases from J, the gap between germline ends came to 8 bases. Germline-derived CDR1 and CDR2 are MNHNY and SVGAGI (reference sequence). This CDR3 region has 14 residues. The CDR3 protein is CASSYGGGNQPQHF. CDR3 sequence (DNA): TGTGCCAGCAGTTATGGGGGGGGCAATCAGCCCCAGCATTTT.

This clone showed up just once. The CDR3 region has the DNA TGTGCCAGCAGCTCCCCCGGGACAGCGACTGAAGCTTTCTTT. Encoded protein: CASSSPGTATEAFF. This rearrangement joins TRBV13 to TRBJ1-1; 7 bases are shared with TRBD1. Germline assignment: CDR1 PRHDT and CDR2 FYEKMQ (reference sequence). V was pared by 4 bases and J by 5 bases, with 7 bases of the junction left unmatched. The length of the CDR3 is 14 residues.

This sequence joins TRBV19 and TRBJ1-2, with 7 bases lining up with TRBD1. The CDR3 consists of 16 residues. CDR1 and CDR2 (germline): LNHDA, SQIVND (reference sequence). Trimming cost V 6 bases and J 0 bases; bases outside gene matches: 10. The CDR3 region has the DNA TGTGCCAGTAGCCCACGCCTCGGGACAGCTAACTATGGCTACACCTTC. Translated, it gives CASSPRLGTANYGYTF.

The V call is TRBV27, the J call TRBJ2-7, with a possible D match to TRBD2 (5 bases). This CDR3 has 16 residues. With 5 bases removed from V and 1 base from J, the gap between germline ends came to 18 bases. Per germline, CDR1 MNHEY and CDR2 SMNVEV (reference sequence). The CDR3 nucleotides are TGTGCCAGCAGTCGGAACTCGGGGAGTGATTCCTACGAGCAGTACTTC. Its protein product is CASSRNSGSDSYEQYF.

This chain links TRBV5-6 with TRBJ1-2; 8 bases agree with TRBD1. Germline CDR1 and CDR2: SGHDT and YYEEEE. Unmatched junction bases numbered 6, after V lost 3 bases and J lost 5 bases. CDR3 length equals 14 residues. The CDR3 loop is CASSWDRTGYGYTF. The CDR3 DNA sequence: TGTGCCAGCAGCTGGGACAGGACGGGGTATGGCTACACCTTC.

This clone was observed a few times. This chain joins TRBV11-2 and TRBJ2-1; the match to TRBD1 covers 9 bases. CDR1 is SGHAT, CDR2 FQNNGV, per germline. This CDR3 comprises 14 residues. V lost 5 bases, J lost 8 bases, and 7 bases stayed unmatched. CDR3 sequence: CASSLTDRGYEQFF. The CDR3 region has the DNA TGTGCCAGCAGCCTCACGGACAGGGGTTATGAGCAGTTCTTC.

The rearrangement uses TRBV30 and TRBJ1-6, with 8 bases matching TRBD1. Trimming took 7 bases from V and 6 from J; bases not matched to a gene: 2. In germline, CDR1 is GTSNPN, CDR2 SVGIG (reference sequence). The CDR3 totals 12 residues. This CDR3 reads CASGQVNSPLHF. In DNA, the CDR3 is TGTGCCTCGGGACAGGTTAATTCACCCCTCCACTTT.

This clone was picked up a small number of times. The chain links TRBV7-2 to TRBJ1-2; 8 bases line up with TRBD1. Per germline, CDR1 SGHTA and CDR2 FQGNSA. Losses at the gene ends were 5 bases for V and 0 bases for J; bases not matched to a gene: 5. The CDR3 sequence is 15 residues long. The CDR3 sequence: CASSMGQASNYGYTF. CDR3 in DNA: TGTGCCAGCAGCATGGGACAGGCCTCTAACTATGGCTACACCTTC.

The table lists this clone with a count of one. J is TRBJ1-2 and V is TRBV3-1 (or the pseudogene TRBV3-2); D is possibly TRBD1 (5 bases). CDR1 LGHDT and CDR2 YNNKEL come from the germline V gene (reference sequence). The V end lost 1 base, the J end lost 2 bases, and 5 bases lay between the germline ends. This CDR3 region has 13 residues. For the CDR3, the DNA is TGTGCCAGCAGCCAAGGGACAAACTATGGCTACACCTTC. Translation gives CASSQGTNYGYTF.

J is TRBJ1-5 and V is TRBV19, with 8 bases matching TRBD1. Germline trimming cut 3 bases from V and 10 bases from J; bases unmatched to any gene: 2. The germline gives CDR1 LNHDA, CDR2 SQIVND (reference sequence). The CDR3 consists of 12 residues. The CDR3: CASSMGTGPQHF. In DNA form, the CDR3 reads TGTGCCAGTAGTATGGGGACAGGCCCCCAGCATTTT.

The V and J genes are TRBV6-5 and TRBJ2-5; unclear D gene. With 6 bases removed from V and 1 base from J, the gap between germline ends came to 6 bases. The CDR3 runs to 12 residues. The V gene's germline CDR1 is MNHEY and CDR2 SVGAGI. The DNA of the CDR3 is TGTGCCAGCAGGGCAGGCCAAGAGACCCAGTACTTC. Translated: CASRAGQETQYF.

This clone occurred many times. The rearrangement joins TRBV9 to TRBJ2-7; TRBD2 aligns across 7 bases. Germline V gene lookup returns CDR1 SGDLS and CDR2 YYNGEE. The CDR3 is 14 amino acids. Trimming removed 1 base from V and 6 bases from J; junction bases left unmatched: 7. The CDR3: CASSVRWEGREQYF. CDR3 DNA sequence: TGTGCCAGCAGCGTACGGTGGGAGGGTCGCGAGCAGTACTTC.

The rearrangement uses TRBV6-1 and TRBJ1-2; possible D gene TRBD1, 6 bases. Trimming took off 2 bases at V and 4 bases at J, with 11 bases between the two ends. CDR1 and CDR2 from the germline V gene are MNHNS and SASEGT. This CDR3 comprises 14 residues. CDR3 protein: CASSESQGPYGYTF. For the CDR3, the DNA is TGTGCCAGCAGTGAATCACAGGGCCCCTATGGCTACACCTTC.

This clone was counted once. J is TRBJ1-3 and V is TRBV9; TRBD1 might be the D (5 bases). V was clipped by 4 bases and J by 2 bases, with 13 bases between them. Looked up from germline, CDR1 is SGDLS and CDR2 is YYNGEE. The CDR3 consists of 15 residues. This CDR3 is CASSPRGGAGNTIYF. CDR3 DNA: TGTGCCAGCAGCCCTCGTGGGGGGGCTGGAAACACCATATATTTT.

V and J are TRBV6-6 and TRBJ1-2; D might be TRBD1 (5 bases). Looked up from germline, CDR1 is MNHNY and CDR2 is SVGAGI (reference sequence). Trimming shortened V by 7 bases and J by 4 bases, and 16 bases separated the two germline ends. This CDR3 contains 14 residues. CDR3 in DNA: TGTGCCAGCATGTCGGTGACAGACGGCTATGGCTACACCTTC. Residues: CASMSVTDGYGYTF.

V gene TRBV7-8 combines with J gene TRBJ1-5; D uncertain. V was cut by 1 base and J by 0 bases, with 13 bases left in between. The germline gives CDR1 SGHVS, CDR2 FQNEAQ. The CDR3 is made up of 17 amino acids. The CDR3 reads CASSLGVIGDSNQPQHF. The CDR3 DNA follows: TGTGCCAGCAGCTTAGGAGTGATCGGGGATAGCAATCAGCCCCAGCATTTT. The whole variable domain, remainder taken from reference TRBV7-8 and TRBJ1-5, is GAGVSQSPRYKVAKRGQDVALRCDPISGHVSLFWYQQALGQGPEFLTYFQNEAQLDKSGLPSDRFFAERPEGSVSTLKIQRTQQEDSAVYLCASSLGVIGDSNQPQHFGDGTRLSIL.

This chain's CDR3 is CASSGWGENTEAFF. The CDR3 region has the DNA TGTGCCAGCAGTGGTTGGGGGGAGAACACTGAAGCTTTCTTT. The chain joins TRBV3-1 (or the pseudogene TRBV3-2) to TRBJ1-1; tentatively, D is TRBD1 (5 bases). The V gene's germline CDR1 is LGHDT and CDR2 YNNKEL (reference sequence). The length of the CDR3 is 14 residues. The ends were cut back, 6 bases at V and 1 base at J, with 12 bases in the middle.

The chain is built from TRBV19 and TRBJ1-4; D unclear. Trimming removed 8 bases at V and 5 bases at J, with 9 bases between. This CDR3 region has 12 residues. CDR1 and CDR2 from the germline V gene are LNHDA and SQIVND (reference sequence). For the CDR3, the DNA is TGTGCCAGTCGGGGTGGGAATGAAAAACTGTTTTTT. It yields the protein CASRGGNEKLFF.

There are a few counts of this clone. The chain links TRBV6-1 to TRBJ1-1; D not resolved. From germline, CDR1 is MNHNS and CDR2 SASEGT. The CDR3 covers 14 residues. V lost 1 base and J 1 base, leaving 7 bases between the germline ends. The CDR3 DNA reads TGTGCCAGCAGTGAAGTGAACAGGAACACTGAAGCTTTCTTT. Translating gives CASSEVNRNTEAFF.

This chain joins TRBV11-2 and TRBJ2-7, with TRBD2 as a possible D gene (6 bases). V shed 3 bases and J shed 1 base, with 13 bases lying between them. Germline V gives CDR1 SGHAT, CDR2 FQNNGV. The CDR3 totals 15 residues. In DNA form, the CDR3 reads TGTGCCAGCAGCTTTCTAGCGTTAGAGTCCTACGAGCAGTACTTC. This sequence encodes CASSFLALESYEQYF.

The chain has TRBV27 and TRBJ1-2; TRBD1 aligns across 8 bases. The ends lost 5 bases at V and 3 bases at J; junction bases unmatched: 5. The CDR3 has 14 amino acids. Germline V lookup: CDR1 MNHEY, CDR2 SMNVEV (reference sequence). CDR3 in amino acids: CASSGQGSHYGYTF. The CDR3 DNA reads TGTGCCAGCAGTGGACAGGGATCGCACTATGGCTACACCTTC.

The chain is built from TRBV4-1 and TRBJ1-5; D is perhaps TRBD1 (5 bases). Germline lookup yields CDR1 MGHRA and CDR2 YSYEKL. The length of the CDR3 is 16 residues. V was shortened by 3 bases and J by 7 bases, with 19 bases between the two germline ends. CDR3 DNA: TGCGCCAGCAGCCAGTCGACAGAGTGGTTACGCCAGCCCCAGCATTTT. It is translated as CASSQSTEWLRQPQHF.